This TCR beta chain was sequenced for a study of blood T cell repertoires in COVID-19. This CDR3 is built from 13 residues. Looked up from germline, CDR1 is SGHNT and CDR2 is YENEEA. V lost 3 bases, J lost 6 bases, and 3 bases stayed unmatched. In the source study's methods: Estimates of nucleated cell counts were drawn from the amplification of reference gene primers. TCRdb's table, derived via immunoSEQ multiplex PCR, lists solely in-frame clones and lacks some. D and trimming were read from the DNA, whereas the V and J calls and clone size are those reported in that table. The data hold approximately 200,000 clones, with around nine tenths observed a single time. In this sample, this clone turned up once.

The chain combines TRBV11-3 with TRBJ2-3; 7 bases align to TRBD1. The sequence was collected from a man in his fifties or sixties who had recovered from COVID-19. Sequenced input: peripheral blood. The CDR3 loop is CASSFQQGDTQYF. The CDR3 DNA is TGTGCCAGCAGCTTTCAACAGGGGGATACGCAGTATTTT.